The T cell receptor beta chain described here comes from a study of glioma-infiltrating T cells after dendritic cell vaccination (dated by TCRdb to between 2015 and 2016). With regard to the full study: The cohort comprised about 15 glioblastoma patients from Phase I and II dendritic cell vaccination trials, 9 newly diagnosed and 6 with recurrent disease. Autologous tumor lysate-pulsed dendritic cell vaccination was administered to the patients between about 2002 and 2012. To make the vaccine, monocyte-derived dendritic cells were cultured for 6 to 8 days with IL-4 and GM-CSF and then pulsed overnight with autologous tumor lysate. Three intradermal dendritic cell vaccine injections were administered to patients at biweekly intervals in the arm below the axilla. Deep sequencing of TCR beta CDR3 regions was used to quantify tumor-infiltrating lymphocyte content and compare tumor and blood repertoires in dendritic cell-vaccinated glioblastoma patients. Survival after dendritic cell vaccination was correlated with TCR sequencing metrics such as TIL content and the overlap between tumor and blood repertoires. Overall study outcomes, separate from this receptor: TCR clonality showed no direct relationship with survival, which suggests that a diverse polyclonal response may be important. The cohort was small and heterogeneous, and full blood and tumor sets were available for few patients, with initial-recurrent tumor pairs available for even fewer patients. Longer time to progression and overall survival after dendritic cell vaccination were predicted by higher estimated pretreatment TIL content. The response model built on TCR overlap across three groups was characterized as speculative, with prospective validation still needed.

The germline V gene (reference sequence) supplies CDR1 SEHNR and CDR2 FQNEAQ. V and J lose 5 bases and 4 bases, and a span of 15 bases separates them. Spanning cysteine to phenylalanine, the CDR3 consists of 15 amino acids. Kept here is only the CDR3 DNA, which spans 45 bases and is read in frame from base 1. This clone was counted once. Its antigen target is currently unknown. One base away there is no much larger clone; base qualities are not given. The immunoSEQ assay amplified TCRB CDR3 regions from roughly 2 micrograms of genomic DNA, or from all available DNA when less than that amount was available. For multiplex PCR, 60 forward primers for TCR V beta segments and 13 reverse primers for J beta segments were used. Synthetic control templates were spiked into each sample at limiting dilution to estimate reads per starting template. The Illumina HiSeq System generated 87 bp sequencing reads. The paper's processing steps were these. PCR and sequencing errors were removed by merging closely related sequences with a nearest neighbor algorithm. TCR overlap was measured as the percentage of unique tumor TCR beta sequences also present in the same patient's peripheral blood. Sourced from immuneACCESS, this table was stored by TCRdb with only in-frame sequences that have V and J called. A share of the clones is absent; for the studies checked, an unresolved V gene accounts for under half, and the remainder has no known explanation. The V and J calls and clone size are taken from that table; D and trimming were inferred from the DNA. For this sample there are around 96,000 clones; 79% appear just once. Of the sample, under 7% is held by the ten largest clones.

Patients were selected on the basis of adequate residual fresh-frozen tumor tissue and more than two years of available survival data. Molecular status otherwise varied across the glioblastoma patients, but none of them carried an isocitrate dehydrogenase mutation. PBMC were collected before vaccination, two weeks after the third vaccination, and at tumor progression when it occurred. Genomic DNA was extracted with the Qiagen DNeasy Blood extraction Kit. The sample in question was blood, obtained before dendritic cell vaccination. The chain uses TRBV7-9 and TRBJ1-5, with a weak D call of TRBD1 (5 bases match). The clonotype was recovered from a human donor with glioblastoma. The CDR3 in this case is CASSLAWGGNQPQHF. The DNA sequence is as follows: TGTGCCAGCAGCCTGGCTTGGGGGGGGAATCAGCCCCAGCATTTT.